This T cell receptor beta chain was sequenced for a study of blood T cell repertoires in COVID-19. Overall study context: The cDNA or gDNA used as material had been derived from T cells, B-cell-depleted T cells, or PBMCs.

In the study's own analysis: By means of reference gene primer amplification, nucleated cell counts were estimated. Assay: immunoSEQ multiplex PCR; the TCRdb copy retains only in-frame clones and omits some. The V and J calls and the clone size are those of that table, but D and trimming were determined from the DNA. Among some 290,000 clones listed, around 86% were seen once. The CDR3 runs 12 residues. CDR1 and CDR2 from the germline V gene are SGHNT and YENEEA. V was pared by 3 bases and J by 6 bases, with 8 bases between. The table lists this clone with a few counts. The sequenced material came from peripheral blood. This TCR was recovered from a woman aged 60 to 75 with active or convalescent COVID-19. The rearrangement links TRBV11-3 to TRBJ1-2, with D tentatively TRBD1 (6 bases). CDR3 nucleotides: TGTGCCAGCAGCTTCCCAGGGGATGGCTACACCTTC. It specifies CASSFPGDGYTF.